This TCR beta chain was captured by sequencing in a study of shared clonotypes between healthy human individuals. This CDR3 has 15 residues. Germline lookup yields CDR1 LNHDA and CDR2 SQIVND (reference sequence). The J segment lost 5 bases and the V segment lost 5 bases, leaving 8 bases of the junction unmatched. The assay was immunoSEQ multiplex PCR, and TCRdb's table has in-frame clones only and misses some. This sample has some 2,500,000 clones, with roughly 93% found just once. V gene TRBV19 combines with J gene TRBJ2-5; TRBD1 agrees at 10 bases. Sequencing used naive CD4+ T cells from PBMCs. Noted subset: CD45RA+ positively selected. The receptor was isolated from a man younger than 35 in good health. Some clones in this sample may be carry-over from other donors' samples. CDR3 loop: CASSGYGQGDETQYF. The DNA of the CDR3 is TGTGCCAGTAGTGGTTATGGACAGGGGGATGAGACCCAGTACTTC.